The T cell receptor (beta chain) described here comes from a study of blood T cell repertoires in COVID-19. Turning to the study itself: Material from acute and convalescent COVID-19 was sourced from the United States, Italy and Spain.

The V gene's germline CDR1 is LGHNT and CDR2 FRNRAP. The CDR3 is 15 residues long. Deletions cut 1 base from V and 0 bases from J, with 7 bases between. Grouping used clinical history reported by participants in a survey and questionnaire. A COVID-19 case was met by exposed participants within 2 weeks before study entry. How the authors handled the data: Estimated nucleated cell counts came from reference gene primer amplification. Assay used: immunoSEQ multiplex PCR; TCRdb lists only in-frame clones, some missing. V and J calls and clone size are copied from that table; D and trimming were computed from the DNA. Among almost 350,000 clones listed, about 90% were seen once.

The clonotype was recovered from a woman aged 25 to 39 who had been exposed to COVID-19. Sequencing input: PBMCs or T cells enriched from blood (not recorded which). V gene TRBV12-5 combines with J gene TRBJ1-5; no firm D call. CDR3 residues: CASGLGHHSNQPQHF. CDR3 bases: TGTGCTAGTGGTTTGGGGCACCATAGCAATCAGCCCCAGCATTTT.